A single sample is the source of the 11 T cell receptor beta chains below, sequenced in a study of T cell changes during pregnancy in multiple sclerosis. Method: immunoSEQ multiplex PCR; TCRdb's copy keeps in-frame clones and lacks some. The top ten clones hold less than 0.3% of a sample with 50,000 or so clones, approximately 92% of them seen once. The material sequenced was CD4+ T cells from peripheral blood mononuclear cells, taken in the third trimester of pregnancy. The origin of the receptors is a female donor with multiple sclerosis, enrolled in a pregnancy study.

This clone was observed a few times. The chain joins TRBV6-1 to TRBJ1-5; TRBD1 agrees at 8 bases. The germline CDR1 and CDR2 sequences are MNHNS and SASEGT. This CDR3 region has 15 residues. Trimming at V came to 4 bases and at J to 2 bases, leaving 4 bases not matched to a gene. The CDR3, as DNA: TGTGCCAGCAGTGTGACAGGGGACGGCAATCAGCCCCAGCATTTT. Translated: CASSVTGDGNQPQHF.

This clone was observed a few times. The chain employs TRBV2 and TRBJ1-2; D gene ambiguous. This CDR3 has 14 amino acids. CDR1 and CDR2 (germline): SNHLY, FYNNEI. Trimming removed 4 bases from V and 4 bases from J, with 13 bases in between. DNA of the CDR3: TGTGCCAGCAGTGCCCGGAGGGAGTCCTATGGCTACACCTTC. Protein sequence: CASSARRESYGYTF.

The rearrangement joins TRBV9 to TRBJ1-2; D is possibly TRBD1 (5 bases). V was pared by 4 bases and J by 4 bases, with 17 bases between. CDR3 length equals 15 residues. Germline CDR1 is SGDLS and CDR2 is YYNGEE. The CDR3 reads CASSSGFETAYGYTF. The CDR3 DNA reads TGTGCCAGCAGCTCAGGATTCGAGACAGCCTATGGCTACACCTTC.

A remark on this clone: At the DNA level, this CDR3 is encoded by other sequences in the same sample as well. The rearrangement joins TRBV5-1 to TRBJ2-3, with a tentative D call TRBD1 (6 bases). The V end lost 5 bases, the J end lost 1 base, and 11 bases lay between the germline ends. The CDR3 runs to 14 residues. The germline CDR1 and CDR2 sequences are SGHRS and YFSETQ. The DNA for the CDR3 is TGCGCCAGCAGTCAGGGGTCCGGCACAGATACGCAGTATTTT. Translation: CASSQGSGTDTQYF. Together with reference TRBV5-1 and TRBJ2-3, the CDR3 gives the full variable domain: KAGVTQTPRYLIKTRGQQVTLSCSPISGHRSVSWYQQTPGQGLQFLFEYFSETQRNKGNFPGRFSGRQFSNSRSEMNVSTLELGDSALYLCASSQGSGTDTQYFGPGTRLTVL.

The chain joins TRBV28 to TRBJ2-3; D possibly corresponds to TRBD2 (7 bases). CDR3 length equals 16 residues. Germline CDR1 MDHEN, CDR2 SYDVKM. The V gene lost 1 base and the J gene lost 5 bases, with 16 bases spanning the gap. CDR3 sequence reads: CASSLSAGALGDTQYF. The CDR3 DNA follows: TGTGCCAGCAGTTTATCCGCGGGGGCGCTTGGAGATACGCAGTATTTT.

This chain links TRBV27 with TRBJ2-1, with D possibly matching TRBD1 (6 bases). The germline V gene has CDR1 MNHEY and CDR2 SMNVEV (reference sequence). With 7 bases removed from V and 1 base from J, the gap between germline ends came to 20 bases. This CDR3 has 17 residues. In DNA form, the CDR3 reads TGTGCCAGCAAGGCCCCCGCAGGGGCGGTTTCCTACAATGAGCAGTTCTTC. The encoded protein is CASKAPAGAVSYNEQFF.

V usage is TRBV6-1 and J usage is TRBJ1-5; D unclear. Trimming removed 4 bases at V and 5 bases at J, with 12 bases between. The length of the CDR3 is 14 residues. The germline CDR1 and CDR2 sequences are MNHNS and SASEGT. The chain's CDR3 is CASSVEGGHQPQHF. The CDR3 region has the DNA TGTGCCAGCAGTGTTGAGGGAGGCCATCAGCCCCAGCATTTT.

The gene calls are TRBV19 and TRBJ1-2; weak D call: TRBD1 (6 bases). The CDR3 spans 16 residues. CDR1 LNHDA and CDR2 SQIVND come from the germline V gene (reference sequence). Trimming took 3 bases from V and 4 from J, leaving 18 bases between them. The CDR3 DNA reads TGTGCCAGTAGTATGGGGCTGTCGGACAGCGCCTATGGCTACACCTTC. Its translation is CASSMGLSDSAYGYTF.

This rearrangement joins TRBV7-3 to TRBJ2-1; 10 positions match TRBD2. Germline lookup yields CDR1 SGHTA and CDR2 FQGTGA. This CDR3 has 14 residues. The V and J ends lost 4 bases and 9 bases, in that order; junction bases with no gene match: 6. Written as DNA, the CDR3 is TGTGCCAGCAGCTCTGAAGGACTAGCGGCTGAGCAGTTCTTC. Its protein is CASSSEGLAAEQFF.

The CDR3 region has the DNA TGCGCCAGCAGCTCGGGACTAGCGGGAGGGCAAATAAACTACGAGCAGTACTTC. Its translation is CASSSGLAGGQINYEQYF. The rearrangement uses TRBV5-1 and TRBJ2-7; 16 nucleotides line up with TRBD2. There are 18 residues in the CDR3. Unmatched junction bases numbered 9, after V lost 3 bases and J lost 3 bases. Per germline, CDR1 SGHRS and CDR2 YFSETQ.

The chain uses TRBV29-1 and TRBJ2-1; weak D call: TRBD1 (6 bases). Germline loops: CDR1 SQVTM, CDR2 ANQGSEA. The V and J ends lost 7 bases and 8 bases respectively, with 15 bases between them. CDR3 length: 12 amino acids. The DNA for the CDR3 is TGCAGCGCAAGAAGGGGGAGCGATGAGCAGTTCTTC. It codes for CSARRGSDEQFF.